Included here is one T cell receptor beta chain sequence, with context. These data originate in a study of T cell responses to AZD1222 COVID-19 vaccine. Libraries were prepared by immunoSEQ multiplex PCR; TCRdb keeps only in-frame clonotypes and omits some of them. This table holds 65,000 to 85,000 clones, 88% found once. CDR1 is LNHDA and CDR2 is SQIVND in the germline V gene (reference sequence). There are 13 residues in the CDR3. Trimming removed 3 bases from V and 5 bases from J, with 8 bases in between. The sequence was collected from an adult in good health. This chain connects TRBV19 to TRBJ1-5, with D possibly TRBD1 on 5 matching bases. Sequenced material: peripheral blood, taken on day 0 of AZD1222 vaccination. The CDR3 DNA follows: TGTGCCAGTAGTATCAGGGTTGATCAGCCCCAGCATTTT. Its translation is CASSIRVDQPQHF.